What follows describes a single TCR beta chain. This sample was taken from a study of T cell responses to AZD1222 COVID-19 vaccine. The repertoire was sequenced with immunoSEQ multiplex PCR; TCRdb's copy has only in-frame clones and lacks some. The sample records some 200,000 clones, 90% to 95% being singletons. V was cut by 4 bases and J by 0 bases, with 10 bases left in between. Germline values: CDR1 SGHNT, CDR2 YYREEE (reference sequence). The CDR3 has 15 amino acids. Here the sequenced sample was peripheral blood, taken 28 days after the second AZD1222 dose. This TCR was sampled from an adult who received the AZD1222 COVID-19 vaccine. The genes are TRBV5-4 and TRBJ1-4; no reliable D call. The CDR3 reads CASSQTLATNEKLFF. For the CDR3, the DNA is TGTGCCAGCAGCCAGACACTTGCAACTAATGAAAAACTGTTTTTT.